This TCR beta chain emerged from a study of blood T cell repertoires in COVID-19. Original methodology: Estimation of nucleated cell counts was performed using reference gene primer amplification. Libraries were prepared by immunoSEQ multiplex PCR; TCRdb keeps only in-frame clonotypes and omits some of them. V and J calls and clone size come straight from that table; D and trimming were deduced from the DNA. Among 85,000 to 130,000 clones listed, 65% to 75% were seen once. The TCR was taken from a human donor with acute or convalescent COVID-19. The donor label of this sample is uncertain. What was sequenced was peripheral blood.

The CDR3 coding sequence is TGTGCCAGCAGCTTATCCCGGACAGTGGAGGATGGCTACACCTTC. Translating gives CASSLSRTVEDGYTF. This chain uses TRBV11-2 with TRBJ1-2, with D tentatively TRBD1 (6 bases). V was trimmed by 2 bases and J by 6 bases, leaving 16 bases between them. This CDR3 spans 15 amino acids. The V gene's germline CDR1 is SGHAT and CDR2 FQNNGV.